This TCR beta chain was sequenced in a study of CD8 T cells in Susac syndrome. CDR1 and CDR2 (germline): SNHLY, FYNNEI. The CDR3 is 11 residues long. The germline V and J ends were trimmed by 2 bases and 5 bases, with 3 bases remaining between them. It was with random hexamers that about 0.45 to 1 ug RNA was reverse transcribed. immunoSEQ multiplex PCR amplified TCR beta CDR3 across 54 Vbeta, 13 Jbeta. TCRdb re-analysed the immunoSEQ multiplex PCR reads in MiXCR, keeping a single row per CDR3 protein. Of 150,000 or so distinct CDR3 sequences in the sample, 90% to 95% were seen once. The sequence came from a human donor in good health. The material sequenced was CD4+ T cells from PBMCs. The chain is built from TRBV2 and TRBJ1-2; no reliable D call. This CDR3 reads CASSEQYGYTF. The CDR3, as DNA: TGTGCCAGCAGTGAACAATATGGCTACACCTTC.